These 3 T cell receptor beta chains came from one sample sequenced in a study of control samples from healthy donors and cancer patients (dated by TCRdb to 2018 to 2020). The library was prepared using the immunoSEQ multiplex PCR assay. TCRdb's version of the immuneACCESS table is confined to in-frame rearrangements and falls short of the full clone set. An unresolved V gene accounts for under half of the shortfall where checked; the remainder is of unknown origin. This sample has 110,000 to 150,000 clones in its table, and about 93% of those were observed once. The ten largest make up 13% to 15% of the sample. What was sequenced was PBMCs. Receptors were obtained from a man aged 60 to 75 with colorectal cancer.

This clone has just one count. The chain recombines TRBV3-1 (or the pseudogene TRBV3-2) with TRBJ1-5; maybe TRBD1 (6 bases). The V end was cut by 0 bases, the J end by 2 bases, with 14 bases between. The CDR3 length is 17 residues. Germline-derived CDR1 and CDR2 are LGHDT and YNNKEL (reference sequence). CDR3 DNA sequence: TGTGCCAGCAGCCAAGATTTCGGGGGCGAGGGCAATCAGCCCCAGCATTTT. Translated, it gives CASSQDFGGEGNQPQHF.

J is TRBJ2-1 and V is TRBV6-5, with D perhaps matching TRBD2 (6 bases). The V and J ends lost 6 bases and 11 bases respectively, with 14 bases between them. CDR1 is MNHEY and CDR2 is SVGAGI in the germline V gene. CDR3 length: 12 residues. CDR3 amino acids: CASSMTSRKQFF. CDR3 DNA: TGTGCCAGCAGCATGACTAGTAGAAAGCAGTTCTTC.

Here the CDR3 reads CASSSGTSGVSCTVEQYF. In DNA form, the CDR3 reads TGTGCCAGCAGCTCCGGGACTAGCGGGGTAAGTTGCACCGTGGAGCAGTACTTC. The V and J genes are TRBV3-1 (or the pseudogene TRBV3-2) and TRBJ2-7; 13 nucleotides align to TRBD2. The CDR3 runs to 18 residues. V shed 5 bases, J shed 7 bases, and the junction held 17 bases outside the gene matches. The germline CDR1 and CDR2 sequences are LGHDT and YNNKEL (reference sequence).